The present entry profiles one T cell receptor beta chain with its context. This sample is drawn from a study of T cell responses to AZD1222 COVID-19 vaccine. J lost 6 bases, V lost 4 bases, and 4 bases had no gene match. CDR1 MGHRA and CDR2 YSYEKL come from the germline V gene. This CDR3 is built from 13 residues. The repertoire was sequenced with immunoSEQ multiplex PCR; TCRdb's copy has only in-frame clones and lacks some. This table has approximately 120,000 clones, roughly 89% appearing once. The receptor was derived from an adult in good health. The genes are TRBV4-1 and TRBJ1-1; TRBD1 aligns across 8 bases. The sample here was peripheral blood, taken on day 0 of AZD1222 vaccination. CDR3: CASSLQQGAEAFF. In DNA, the CDR3 is TGCGCCAGCAGCCTCCAACAGGGGGCTGAAGCTTTCTTT.